The rows below give T cell receptor beta chains drawn from one sample of a study of cytomegalovirus exposure and HLA in healthy donors. The table came from immunoSEQ multiplex PCR; TCRdb's copy has only in-frame clones and leaves some out. The sample table includes about 210,000 clones. What was sequenced was PBMCs. The receptors were gathered from a woman younger than 45 in good health and CMV-seropositive. Each CDR3 is given with its conserved first and last residue. Fields, in order: J gene, V gene, D gene, CDR3 DNA, CDR3 protein. The D gene is left open where the match is weak.

j_call: TRBJ2-5
v_call: TRBV9
d_call: .
cdr3_nt: TGTGCCAGCAGCGTAGCGGTGCAAGAGACCCAGTACTTC
cdr3_aa: CASSVAVQETQYF

j_call: TRBJ1-2
v_call: TRBV28
d_call: .
cdr3_nt: TGTGCCAGCAGGGAGACAGAGAACTATGGCTACACCTTC
cdr3_aa: CASRETENYGYTF

j_call: TRBJ1-6
v_call: TRBV5-5
d_call: TRBD1
cdr3_nt: TGTGCCAGCAGCTTGATCAGGGGGCTCGGTAATTCACCCCTCCACTTT
cdr3_aa: CASSLIRGLGNSPLHF

j_call: TRBJ2-5
v_call: TRBV27
d_call: .
cdr3_nt: TGTGCCAGCAGTTTAGCTCCGGGACTGAGCCTTGGGGCCCAGTACTTC
cdr3_aa: CASSLAPGLSLGAQYF

j_call: TRBJ2-3
v_call: TRBV7-6
d_call: .
cdr3_nt: TGTGCCAGCAGCTTAGGCTTTACTAGCACAGATACGCAGTATTTT
cdr3_aa: CASSLGFTSTDTQYF

j_call: TRBJ1-2
v_call: TRBV28
d_call: .
cdr3_nt: TGTGCCAGCAGTTTACGGTTGGGGCACTTGAGGTATGGCTACACCTTC
cdr3_aa: CASSLRLGHLRYGYTF

j_call: TRBJ2-5
v_call: TRBV28
d_call: TRBD2
cdr3_nt: TGTGCCAGCAGTTTGGTGCTAGCGGGAGGTCGGGCGACCCAGTACTTC
cdr3_aa: CASSLVLAGGRATQYF

j_call: TRBJ1-3
v_call: TRBV6-5
d_call: .
cdr3_nt: TGTGCCAGCAGCTATTCGCGATCTGGAAACACCATATATTTT
cdr3_aa: CASSYSRSGNTIYF

j_call: TRBJ2-3
v_call: TRBV11-2
d_call: .
cdr3_nt: TGTGCCAGCAGCGCCGCGATCGATACGCAGTATTTT
cdr3_aa: CASSAAIDTQYF

j_call: TRBJ1-5
v_call: TRBV5-1
d_call: .
cdr3_nt: TGCGCCAGCAGCGCCCTCCCGAGTCCAGGGGGCAATCAGCCCCAGCATTTT
cdr3_aa: CASSALPSPGGNQPQHF

j_call: TRBJ2-1
v_call: TRBV7-2
d_call: .
cdr3_nt: TGTGCCAGCAGCCCTTACCGGGACTACAATGAGCAGTTCTTC
cdr3_aa: CASSPYRDYNEQFF

j_call: TRBJ1-3
v_call: TRBV6-5
d_call: .
cdr3_nt: TGTGCCAGCAGTTACGTTGCGGGTCGTGACACCGTATATTTT
cdr3_aa: CASSYVAGRDTVYF

j_call: TRBJ2-4
v_call: TRBV11-2
d_call: .
cdr3_nt: TGTGCCAGCAGCTCCAGGGGTCCAGCCAAAAACATTCAGTACTTC
cdr3_aa: CASSSRGPAKNIQYF

j_call: TRBJ2-1
v_call: TRBV25-1
d_call: TRBD2
cdr3_nt: TGTGCCAGCAGTGATTGGGGGGGCTCCTACAATGAGCAGTTCTTC
cdr3_aa: CASSDWGGSYNEQFF

j_call: TRBJ2-5
v_call: TRBV4-1
d_call: .
cdr3_nt: TGCGCCAGCAGCCAAGTGTCCGGAGAAGAGACCCAGTACTTC
cdr3_aa: CASSQVSGEETQYF

j_call: TRBJ2-1
v_call: TRBV15
d_call: TRBD2
cdr3_nt: TGTGCCACCAGCACACGACTAGCGGGAGTGATTGGGGATGAGCAGTTCTTC
cdr3_aa: CATSTRLAGVIGDEQFF

j_call: TRBJ2-7
v_call: TRBV9
d_call: .
cdr3_nt: TGTGCCAGCAGCGTAGGGACTTCTCTTACCTACGAGCAGTACTTC
cdr3_aa: CASSVGTSLTYEQYF

j_call: TRBJ2-5
v_call: TRBV15
d_call: .
cdr3_nt: TGTGCCACCAGCATACGGGTTACAAAACAAGAGACCCAGTACTTC
cdr3_aa: CATSIRVTKQETQYF

j_call: TRBJ2-6
v_call: TRBV19
d_call: TRBD1
cdr3_nt: TGTGCCAGTAGTACGTGGACAGGGTCCTCTGGGGCCAACGTCCTGACTTTC
cdr3_aa: CASSTWTGSSGANVLTF

j_call: TRBJ1-4
v_call: TRBV7-9
d_call: TRBD1
cdr3_nt: TGTGCCAGCAGCGAAGGGACAGCAACTAATGAAAAACTGTTTTTT
cdr3_aa: CASSEGTATNEKLFF

j_call: TRBJ1-1
v_call: TRBV7-7
d_call: .
cdr3_nt: TGTGCCAGCAGCTTAACTGATGCCACTGAAGCTTTCTTT
cdr3_aa: CASSLTDATEAFF

j_call: TRBJ2-1
v_call: TRBV7-9
d_call: .
cdr3_nt: TGTGCCAGCAGTCTAGGGGGGGCGGGCTGGCAGTTCTTC
cdr3_aa: CASSLGGAGWQFF

j_call: TRBJ2-7
v_call: TRBV28
d_call: TRBD1
cdr3_nt: TGTGCCAGCATTGGGCGGGACAGGGATTACGAGCAGTACTTC
cdr3_aa: CASIGRDRDYEQYF

j_call: TRBJ1-1
v_call: TRBV5-6
d_call: .
cdr3_nt: TGTGCCAGCAGCTCTTTACAGACATTGAACACTGAAGCTTTCTTT
cdr3_aa: CASSSLQTLNTEAFF

j_call: TRBJ1-1
v_call: TRBV29-1
d_call: .
cdr3_nt: TGCAGCGTGACTACTAACACGGGCACTGAAGCTTTCTTT
cdr3_aa: CSVTTNTGTEAFF

j_call: TRBJ1-2
v_call: TRBV7-2
d_call: .
cdr3_nt: TGTGCCAGCAGACCGGGACTATACTATGGCTACACCTTC
cdr3_aa: CASRPGLYYGYTF

j_call: TRBJ1-2
v_call: TRBV18
d_call: TRBD1
cdr3_nt: TGTGCCAGCTCACCGGGACAGGGGCTCTATGGCTACACCTTC
cdr3_aa: CASSPGQGLYGYTF

j_call: TRBJ2-7
v_call: TRBV5-4
d_call: .
cdr3_nt: TGTGCCAGCAGCTTCCCAGGGACCTACGAGCAGTACTTC
cdr3_aa: CASSFPGTYEQYF

j_call: TRBJ1-2
v_call: TRBV6-5
d_call: .
cdr3_nt: TGTGCCAGCAGTTACTCGGACAGCTCCTATGGCTACACCTTC
cdr3_aa: CASSYSDSSYGYTF

j_call: TRBJ1-3
v_call: TRBV6-6
d_call: TRBD1
cdr3_nt: TGTGCCAGCAGTTACAGGGGGCCGAAGACTGGAAACACCATATATTTT
cdr3_aa: CASSYRGPKTGNTIYF

j_call: TRBJ2-1
v_call: TRBV9
d_call: TRBD2
cdr3_nt: TGTGCCAGCAGCCCAAGACTAGCGGCAAGCTCCTACAATGAGCAGTTCTTC
cdr3_aa: CASSPRLAASSYNEQFF

j_call: TRBJ2-7
v_call: TRBV2
d_call: TRBD2
cdr3_nt: TGTGCCAGCACCGCCCCCGGGGGGGCCTACGAGCAGTACTTC
cdr3_aa: CASTAPGGAYEQYF

j_call: TRBJ2-7
v_call: TRBV28
d_call: .
cdr3_nt: TGTGCCAGCAGACCCCGGACACCCTACCCTTACGAGCAGTACTTC
cdr3_aa: CASRPRTPYPYEQYF

j_call: TRBJ2-5
v_call: TRBV30
d_call: .
cdr3_nt: TGTGCCTGGGCCGGAGGGGAGACCCAGTACTTC
cdr3_aa: CAWAGGETQYF

j_call: TRBJ2-1
v_call: TRBV30
d_call: .
cdr3_nt: TGCGCCTCTGGGTCGGCTAGCTCCTACAATGAGCAGTTCTTC
cdr3_aa: CASGSASSYNEQFF

j_call: TRBJ2-1
v_call: TRBV28
d_call: TRBD2
cdr3_nt: TGTGCCAGCAGTTTGGATCCGGGACTAGCGAAGAATGAGCAGTTCTTC
cdr3_aa: CASSLDPGLAKNEQFF

j_call: TRBJ1-2
v_call: TRBV28
d_call: .
cdr3_nt: TGTGCCAGCAGTCCCCCTACCTCAGGGATGTATGGCTACACCTTC
cdr3_aa: CASSPPTSGMYGYTF

j_call: TRBJ2-5
v_call: TRBV20-1
d_call: .
cdr3_nt: TGCAGTGCGGAGGCGAGACAGACCCAGTACTTC
cdr3_aa: CSAEARQTQYF

j_call: TRBJ1-1
v_call: TRBV19
d_call: TRBD1
cdr3_nt: TGTGCCAGTAGTATGGCCATCAGGGGGCCTATGAACACTGAAGCTTTCTTT
cdr3_aa: CASSMAIRGPMNTEAFF

j_call: TRBJ1-5
v_call: TRBV15
d_call: .
cdr3_nt: TGTGCCACCAGCAGGCAGGGAGGGGGCAATCAGCCCCAGCATTTT
cdr3_aa: CATSRQGGGNQPQHF

j_call: TRBJ2-1
v_call: TRBV19
d_call: .
cdr3_nt: TGTGCCAGTAGTATCCCCCCCGGCTCCTACAATGAGCAGTTCTTC
cdr3_aa: CASSIPPGSYNEQFF

j_call: TRBJ2-5
v_call: TRBV6-5
d_call: .
cdr3_nt: TGTGCCAGCAGTTACTCGAGTCTAGAGACCCAGTACTTC
cdr3_aa: CASSYSSLETQYF

j_call: TRBJ2-3
v_call: TRBV19
d_call: TRBD1
cdr3_nt: TGTGCCAGTAGTGCCAAACCGGGACAGAGCCAACGAGATACGCAGTATTTT
cdr3_aa: CASSAKPGQSQRDTQYF

j_call: TRBJ1-2
v_call: TRBV10-3
d_call: .
cdr3_nt: TGTGCCATCAGCCTTGGGACAAACTATGGCTACACCTTC
cdr3_aa: CAISLGTNYGYTF

j_call: TRBJ1-5
v_call: TRBV6-5
d_call: .
cdr3_nt: TGTGCCAGCAGTTACGGGCCGCGTAATCAGCCCCAGCATTTT
cdr3_aa: CASSYGPRNQPQHF

j_call: TRBJ2-1
v_call: TRBV19
d_call: TRBD2
cdr3_nt: TGTGCATCCGGGGGGGCATATGAGCAGTTCTTC
cdr3_aa: CASGGAYEQFF

j_call: TRBJ1-4
v_call: TRBV12-5
d_call: TRBD1
cdr3_nt: TGTGCTAGTGAACCAGACAGGGATCCTAATGAAAAACTGTTTTTT
cdr3_aa: CASEPDRDPNEKLFF

j_call: TRBJ2-7
v_call: TRBV25-1
d_call: .
cdr3_nt: TGTGCCAGCAGGCAACAGAGCGAGCAGTACTTC
cdr3_aa: CASRQQSEQYF

j_call: TRBJ1-4
v_call: TRBV5-4
d_call: TRBD1
cdr3_nt: TGTGCCAGCAGCTTGGGACAGGGGGCGCTCGGCGAAAAACTGTTTTTT
cdr3_aa: CASSLGQGALGEKLFF

j_call: TRBJ1-4
v_call: TRBV15
d_call: .
cdr3_nt: TGTGCCACCAGCAGAGATCTGGAAAAACTGTTTTTT
cdr3_aa: CATSRDLEKLFF

j_call: TRBJ1-4
v_call: TRBV6-1
d_call: .
cdr3_nt: TGTGCCAGCAGTGGCGGGGGGGAGGATGAAAAACTGTTTTTT
cdr3_aa: CASSGGGEDEKLFF

j_call: TRBJ1-2
v_call: TRBV15
d_call: .
cdr3_nt: TGTGCCACCAGCAGAGAAACAGTTAACTATGGCTACACCTTC
cdr3_aa: CATSRETVNYGYTF

j_call: TRBJ1-5
v_call: TRBV25-1
d_call: TRBD1
cdr3_nt: TGTGCCAATGCGGGGGACAGGGAGAATGATAGCAATCAGCCCCAGCATTTT
cdr3_aa: CANAGDRENDSNQPQHF

j_call: TRBJ2-1
v_call: TRBV4-1
d_call: TRBD1
cdr3_nt: TGCGCCAGCAGCCAAGATCTAGGGGGCCTACAGTACAATGAGCAGTTCTTC
cdr3_aa: CASSQDLGGLQYNEQFF

j_call: TRBJ1-1
v_call: TRBV27
d_call: .
cdr3_nt: TGTGCCAGCAGTTTAAACGGAGGTAACACTGAAGCTTTCTTT
cdr3_aa: CASSLNGGNTEAFF